This is a list of T cell receptor beta chains from one sample in a study of identical twins. MiXCR, applied by TCRdb to the 5' RACE reads, yields one record per CDR3 protein. Among 510,000 or so distinct CDR3 sequences, about 15% were seen once, and the ten largest hold more than 0.4%. This sample also belongs to another study, concerning yellow fever vaccine responses in identical twins.

The sequenced sample consisted of CD4+ T cells sorted from blood. These receptors originate from a woman in her late teens or twenties in good health. The CDR3 runs from the conserved cysteine through the conserved F or W. Each record gives: clone size, D gene, J gene, V gene, CDR3 DNA, CDR3 protein. A D gene is named only where the DNA matches it firmly. Only some rows state a clone size, as once, few, many or a class for expanded clones.

>.|TRBD1|TRBJ2-3|TRBV29-1
TGCAGCGTAGTGGGGACAGCCAGCGGCACAGATACGCAGTATTTT
CSVVGTASGTDTQYF
>.|.|TRBJ1-4|TRBV12-3/TRBV12-4
TGTGCCAGCAGAATTAACAGGGCTGAAAAACTGTTTTTT
CASRINRAEKLFF
>.|.|TRBJ2-1|TRBV6-1
TGTGCCAGCAGTCCCCGCCGGGACTACGACAGGGAGCAGTTCTTC
CASSPRRDYDREQFF
>few|TRBD1|TRBJ2-1|TRBV2
TGTGCCAGCAGTGAAGCAGGGGGCGGCTACAATGAGCAGTTCTTC
CASSEAGGGYNEQFF
>many|.|TRBJ2-5|TRBV3-1
TGTGCCAGCAGCCAGCAGGGAGAGGAGACCCAGTACTTC
CASSQQGEETQYF
>.|TRBD2|TRBJ2-3|TRBV24-1
TGTGCCACCAGTGATCCTAGCGGGGGGGCGAAAGATACGCAGTATTTT
CATSDPSGGAKDTQYF
>few|.|TRBJ2-2|TRBV6-2/TRBV6-3
TGTGCCAGCAATGACATGGGGGCAGGCACCGGGGAGCTGTTTTTT
CASNDMGAGTGELFF
>few|.|TRBJ1-4|TRBV7-9
TGTGCCAGCAGCCAGGAGGCCACAACTAATGAAAAACTGTTTTTT
CASSQEATTNEKLFF
>many|.|TRBJ2-5|TRBV6-6
TGTGCCAGCAGAGGGGGAGAGACCCAGTACTTC
CASRGGETQYF
>many|TRBD1|TRBJ1-1|TRBV12-3/TRBV12-4
TGTGCCAGCAGACCGACAGGGTCCCTGAACACTGAAGCTTTCTTT
CASRPTGSLNTEAFF
>few|.|TRBJ1-1|TRBV11-2
TGTGCCAGCAGCTTAGGGGGGCGTTGGGCGGATGCTTTCTTT
CASSLGGRWADAFF
>many|.|TRBJ2-1|TRBV11-2
TGTGCCAGCAGCCCACAGCGGGAGCAGTTCTTC
CASSPQREQFF
>.|.|TRBJ2-3|TRBV2
TGTGCCAGCAGCGGTGACAGGAGCCTAAGGGATACGCAGTATTTT
CASSGDRSLRDTQYF
>few|.|TRBJ2-7|TRBV6-1
TGTGCCAGCGGACCCGGGACCAACAAAGCCTACGAGCAGTACTTC
CASGPGTNKAYEQYF
>.|TRBD2|TRBJ2-7|TRBV2
TGTGCCAGCAGAACGACTAGCGGGAGAGCTGGCGAGCAGTACTTC
CASRTTSGRAGEQYF
>once|.|TRBJ1-1|TRBV10-3
TGTGCCATCAGCAACAGAGAGACTGAAGCTTTCTTT
CAISNRETEAFF